This TCR beta chain derives from a study of CD8+CD57+ T cells in acquired aplastic anemia. Sequencing was done on patients that had shown CD8+CD57+ cell expansion by flow cytometry. This clonotype appeared many times. The antigen remains unidentified. The germline V gene has CDR1 MNHNS and CDR2 SASEGT. The CDR3 runs 14 residues. General study results and limits: Between the patient and control groups, CD8+ Simpson's diversity did not differ significantly.

The template for TCR beta VDJ and CDR3 sequence profiling was genomic DNA. TCRdb re-analysed the reads in MiXCR, keeping a single row per CDR3 protein. The sample records 200,000 or so distinct CDR3 sequences, 40% to 50% being singletons. The sequenced sample was sorted CD4+, CD8+, or CD8+CD57+ T cells (not recorded which) from PBMCs. The rearrangement joins TRBV6-1 to TRBJ2-7; possibly TRBD2 for D (7 bases). This clonotype originated in a human donor with aplastic anemia. CDR3 DNA: TGTGCTAGTAGGTCGGGGGGCAGCTCCTACGAGCAGTACTTC. Translating it yields CASRSGGSSYEQYF.